A single sample gave rise to the 8 T cell receptor beta chains below, sequenced in a study of T cells in Graves' hyperthyroidism and ophthalmopathy. RNA transcripts were the template for amplifying TCR beta CDR3 regions. The HTBI primer set drove a first-round RT-PCR of the TCR CDR3. TCRdb recomputed calls from the multiplex PCR reads with MiXCR, one row per CDR3 protein. The sample has about 540,000 distinct CDR3 sequences, under 60% seen once; the top ten hold around 8%. Sequenced: peripheral blood or thyroid tissue (not recorded which). The receptors were sampled from a woman aged 18 to 35 with Graves' hyperthyroidism.

The chain combines TRBV20-1 with TRBJ1-4, with 7 bases aligning to TRBD1. Germline V gene lookup returns CDR1 DFQATT and CDR2 SNEGSKA (reference sequence). J was trimmed by 8 bases and V by 3 bases; bases with no gene match: 3. The CDR3 totals 12 residues. The CDR3 loop reads CSASGQVEKLFF. The CDR3 DNA reads as TGCAGTGCTAGCGGACAGGTCGAAAAACTGTTTTTT.

This clonotype was observed many times. The gene calls are TRBV5-8 and TRBJ2-5; D may be TRBD1 or TRBD2 (5 bases each). The CDR3 loop spans 18 amino acids. Germline V gene data show CDR1 as SGHTS and CDR2 as YDEGEE. Trimming stripped 1 base from V and 5 bases from J, with 24 bases between. The CDR3 DNA sequence: TGTGCCAGCAGCTTGAGAGGAGCCCGGGACCTACGGCTGGAGACCCAGTACTTC. This gives the protein CASSLRGARDLRLETQYF.

The chain employs TRBV29-1 and TRBJ1-1; D remains unclear. CDR1 is SQVTM and CDR2 is ANQGSEA in the germline V gene. Trimming left V 3 bases short and J 12 bases short, with 17 bases between. The CDR3 extends over 12 amino acids. The DNA for the CDR3 is TGCAGCGTTGAGGTCTCTGCTGCGGCGACTTTCTTT. Translated, it gives CSVEVSAAATFF.

In this sample, this clonotype turned up many times. J is TRBJ2-7 and V is TRBV7-3; maybe TRBD2 (6 bases). V was clipped by 2 bases and J by 5 bases, with 13 bases between them. Germline values: CDR1 SGHTA, CDR2 FQGTGA. The CDR3 loop spans 14 amino acids. The CDR3 sequence is CASSLLGGNDEQYF. The CDR3 DNA is TGTGCCAGCAGCTTATTGGGAGGAAACGACGAGCAGTACTTC.

The rearrangement links TRBV24-1 to TRBJ2-1, with TRBD2 matching 7 bases. The V segment lost 0 bases and the J segment 5 bases; nucleotides outside the gene matches: 6. CDR3 length equals 16 residues. Germline V lookup: CDR1 KGHDR, CDR2 SFDVKD. The CDR3 is CATSDLWRESNNEQFF. The CDR3 nucleotides are TGTGCCACCAGTGATTTGTGGCGGGAGTCGAACAATGAGCAGTTCTTC.

Ten or more counts support this clonotype. The rearrangement uses TRBV7-2 and TRBJ1-2; possible D gene TRBD1, 5 bases. CDR1 is SGHTA and CDR2 is FQGNSA in the germline V gene. Trimming cost V 5 bases and J 7 bases, with 20 bases left between them. This CDR3 is built from 15 residues. CDR3 DNA: TGTGCCAGCAGCCAAGAATTGAGGCAGGGCGGTGGCTACACCTTC. It yields the protein CASSQELRQGGGYTF.

This clonotype was counted once. The V gene is TRBV20-1, the J gene TRBJ1-1; 11 positions match TRBD1. V gave up 6 bases and J gave up 3 bases; unmatched junction bases: 3. This CDR3 has 13 amino acids. Germline V lookup: CDR1 DFQATT, CDR2 SNEGSKA (reference sequence). The CDR3 DNA follows: TGCAGTGCCAAGGGACAGGGGGACACTGAAGCTTTCTTT. Translating gives CSAKGQGDTEAFF.

The rearrangement links TRBV29-1 to TRBJ2-7; 7 nucleotides match TRBD2. The CDR3 spans 12 residues. Germline CDR1 and CDR2: SQVTM and ANQGSEA. With V trimmed by 7 bases and J by 3 bases, 6 bases remained unmatched. For the CDR3, the DNA is TGCAGCGCCGTGGGAGGGCTCTACGAGCAGTACTTC. Translated: CSAVGGLYEQYF.